These 22 T cell receptor beta chains came from one sample sequenced in a study of cytomegalovirus exposure and HLA in healthy donors. Profiling relied on immunoSEQ multiplex PCR, and the TCRdb table lists in-frame clones only, not all of them. The profile covers more than 250,000 clones, with 86% appearing a single time and 0.65% to 0.85% taken by the ten largest. The sample taken for sequencing was PBMCs. These receptors were collected from a woman aged 18-35 years in good health and CMV-seronegative.

For the CDR3, the DNA is TGTGCCAGCAGTTTAACCGGGAGATACGAGCAGTACTTC. As protein: CASSLTGRYEQYF. The rearrangement links TRBV28 to TRBJ2-7; weak D call: TRBD2 (6 bases). Germline-derived CDR1 and CDR2 are MDHEN and SYDVKM. CDR3 length: 13 residues. Trimming pared 2 bases from V and 4 bases from J, leaving 9 bases between.

The CDR3: CAILGSGEETQYF. Here the CDR3 DNA reads TGTGCCATCCTTGGCTCCGGGGAGGAGACCCAGTACTTC. The rearrangement links TRBV28 to TRBJ2-5, with D possibly TRBD2 on 5 matching bases. V lost 10 bases and J lost 5, with 17 bases in between. The CDR3 spans 13 residues. The germline CDR1 and CDR2 sequences are MDHEN and SYDVKM.

This chain joins TRBV11-2 and TRBJ1-1; D not resolved. V lost 5 bases and J lost 0, with 13 bases in between. This CDR3 contains 15 residues. Per germline, CDR1 SGHAT and CDR2 FQNNGV. This CDR3 reads CASSVLQNLNTEAFF. The CDR3 nucleotides are TGTGCCAGCAGCGTTTTACAGAATTTGAACACTGAAGCTTTCTTT. Variable domain in full (rest from reference TRBV11-2 and TRBJ1-1): EAGVAQSPRYKIIEKRQSVAFWCNPISGHATLYWYQQILGQGPKLLIQFQNNGVVDDSQLPKDRFSAERLKGVDSTLKIQPAKLEDSAVYLCASSVLQNLNTEAFFGQGTRLTVV.

This chain links TRBV9 with TRBJ2-1, with TRBD2 matching 12 bases. V trimming: 7 bases; J trimming: 14 bases; junction bases outside the gene matches: 22. The CDR3 covers 17 residues. Per germline, CDR1 SGDLS and CDR2 YYNGEE. In nucleotides, the CDR3 is TGTGCCAGCGGCCCCGGGACTAGCGGGTCCCCGGGGGAGGCGGAGTTCTTC. The encoded protein is CASGPGTSGSPGEAEFF.

V and J are TRBV15 and TRBJ1-4, with 7 bases lining up with TRBD1. V dropped 4 bases and J dropped 2; count of bases not matched to a gene: 7. Germline assignment: CDR1 LNHNV and CDR2 YYDKDF (reference sequence). This CDR3 comprises 16 residues. The CDR3 reads CATSMRQGSTNEKLFF. DNA for the CDR3: TGTGCCACCAGCATGAGACAGGGATCCACTAATGAAAAACTGTTTTTT. The whole variable domain, filled in from reference TRBV15 and TRBJ1-4, reads DAMVIQNPRYQVTQFGKPVTLSCSQTLNHNVMYWYQQKSSQAPKLLFHYYDKDFNNEADTPDNFQSRRPNTSFCFLDIRSPGLGDTAMYLCATSMRQGSTNEKLFFGSGTQLSVL.

The CDR3 nucleotides read TGTGCCACCCTTTCGGGACAGGGTGGCGAGCAGTACTTC. This encodes CATLSGQGGEQYF. This sequence joins TRBV19 and TRBJ2-7; TRBD1 agrees at 9 bases. With V trimmed by 10 bases and J by 6 bases, 10 bases remained unmatched. Germline V gene sequence: CDR1 LNHDA, CDR2 SQIVND (reference sequence). There are 13 residues in the CDR3.

The chain joins TRBV18 to TRBJ2-3; D remains unclear. Germline loops: CDR1 KGHSH, CDR2 LQKENI. The germline V and J ends were trimmed by 3 bases and 3 bases, with 13 bases remaining between them. The CDR3 is 15 residues long. CDR3 sequence (DNA): TGTGCCAGCTCACCCTCGAGTTACCGAACAGATACGCAGTATTTT. It is translated as CASSPSSYRTDTQYF.

CDR3 protein: CASSPTGQPYGYTF. CDR3 bases: TGTGCCAGCAGCCCCACCGGACAGCCCTATGGCTACACCTTC. The rearrangement joins TRBV5-4 to TRBJ1-2; possible D gene TRBD1, 6 bases. Looked up from germline, CDR1 is SGHNT and CDR2 is YYREEE (reference sequence). Trimming pared 4 bases from V and 4 bases from J, leaving 14 bases between. The CDR3 covers 14 residues.

This chain connects TRBV9 to TRBJ2-7; 11 bases are a match to TRBD1. CDR1 and CDR2 (germline): SGDLS, YYNGEE. With 3 bases clipped from V and 3 bases from J, the junction kept 5 bases outside the gene matches. This CDR3 is 15 amino acids long. CDR3 sequence: CASSDSGTGGYEQYF. The CDR3 DNA is TGTGCCAGCAGCGACTCCGGGACAGGGGGCTACGAGCAGTACTTC.

J is TRBJ2-7 and V is TRBV11-2, with D tentatively TRBD2 (5 bases). This CDR3 spans 15 amino acids. Trimming removed 5 bases from V and 3 bases from J, with 17 bases in between. The germline CDR1 and CDR2 sequences are SGHAT and FQNNGV. CDR3 protein: CASSPAAGELYEQYF. The DNA for the CDR3 is TGTGCCAGCAGCCCCGCCGCCGGGGAACTCTACGAGCAGTACTTC.

With regard to this clone: The germline gene is not matched at one end of the junction; a read error may be the cause. This chain links TRBV29-1 with TRBJ2-3, with 15 positions matching TRBD2. Germline values: CDR1 SQVTM, CDR2 ANQGSEA. This CDR3 contains 17 residues. The CDR3 reads CSVEGLAGGHLTDTQYF. The CDR3, as DNA: TGCAGCGTGGAAGGACTAGCGGGAGGGCACCTCACAGATACGCAGTATTTT.

This chain connects TRBV7-3 to TRBJ2-1; D not certain. The length of the CDR3 is 15 residues. The V end lost 3 bases, the J end lost 2 bases, and 11 bases lay between the germline ends. Germline CDR1 is SGHTA and CDR2 is FQGTGA. CDR3 amino acids: CASSFEESAYNEQFF. CDR3 bases: TGTGCCAGCAGCTTTGAGGAGAGCGCCTACAATGAGCAGTTCTTC.

In nucleotides, the CDR3 is TGCGCCAGCAGCGGGGGAGCGGGAGAGGCAGATACGCAGTATTTT. The encoded protein is CASSGGAGEADTQYF. The chain joins TRBV5-1 to TRBJ2-3; 8 positions agree with TRBD2. V dropped 4 bases and J dropped 4; count of bases not matched to a gene: 8. The germline CDR1 and CDR2 sequences are SGHRS and YFSETQ. The CDR3 runs 15 residues.

V is TRBV7-8 and J is TRBJ2-5, with D possibly TRBD2 on 5 matching bases. The V end was cut by 8 bases, the J end by 4 bases, with 14 bases between. Germline lookup yields CDR1 SGHVS and CDR2 FQNEAQ. CDR3 length: 13 residues. The CDR3 loop is CASRTQAGETQYF. The CDR3 DNA reads TGTGCCAGCCGCACGCAGGCGGGAGAGACCCAGTACTTC.

In its sample, this clone was seen a few times. This chain links TRBV2 with TRBJ2-5; the D gene is possibly TRBD2 (6 bases). Trimming removed 7 bases at V and 4 bases at J, with 7 bases between. Germline CDR1 and CDR2: SNHLY and FYNNEI. This CDR3 comprises 11 residues. This CDR3 reads CASKEGETQYF. The CDR3 coding sequence is TGTGCCAGCAAGGAGGGAGAGACCCAGTACTTC.

The chain joins TRBV25-1 to TRBJ2-5; TRBD1 is a possible D gene (6 bases). CDR3 size: 13 residues. The V end was cut by 5 bases, the J end by 3 bases, with 10 bases between. Per the germline V gene, CDR1 is MGHDK and CDR2 is SYGVNS. Here the CDR3 reads CASSQRQEETQYF. The CDR3 DNA sequence: TGTGCCAGCAGTCAACGACAGGAAGAGACCCAGTACTTC.

V is TRBV6-5 and J is TRBJ1-1, with 7 positions matching TRBD1. The CDR3 spans 14 residues. J lost 3 bases, V lost 2 bases, and 3 bases had no gene match. Looked up from germline, CDR1 is MNHEY and CDR2 is SVGAGI. In DNA form, the CDR3 reads TGTGCCAGCAGTTACGGCCAGGGGGACACTGAAGCTTTCTTT. Residues: CASSYGQGDTEAFF.

The V and J genes are TRBV6-1 and TRBJ2-1; tentative D call: TRBD2 (6 bases). CDR1 and CDR2 (germline): MNHNS, SASEGT. The CDR3 consists of 15 residues. V dropped 8 bases and J dropped 6 bases, with 20 bases sitting between them. CDR3 nucleotides: TGTGCCAGCGGCCAAACGGGAGTTTATCGCAATGAGCAGTTCTTC. Encoded protein: CASGQTGVYRNEQFF.

The chain carries TRBV29-1 and TRBJ1-5; a possible D gene is TRBD1 (6 bases). Trimming pared 6 bases from V and 0 bases from J, leaving 12 bases between. The CDR3 consists of 14 residues. Germline V gene sequence: CDR1 SQVTM, CDR2 ANQGSEA. Here the CDR3 reads CSVGGGVSNQPQHF. The CDR3 nucleotides read TGCAGCGTGGGAGGGGGAGTTAGCAATCAGCCCCAGCATTTT.

This chain joins TRBV6-5 and TRBJ1-2; the match to TRBD1 covers 8 bases. Germline V gives CDR1 MNHEY, CDR2 SVGAGI. V lost 2 bases, J lost 8 bases, and 7 bases stayed unmatched. The CDR3 extends over 14 amino acids. CDR3 nucleotide sequence: TGTGCCAGCAGTTACCGGCAGGGGGCTGGGGGCTACACCTTC. Translated, it gives CASSYRQGAGGYTF.

The chain has TRBV7-2 and TRBJ2-2; 9 positions match TRBD2. The CDR3 has 19 residues. V lost 4 bases and J lost 1; bases outside the gene matches: 13. The germline V gene encodes CDR1 SGHTA and CDR2 FQGNSA. CDR3 in DNA: TGTGCCAGCAGCTCAACCAAACAGACTAGCGGTATGAACACCGGGGAGCTGTTTTTT. This gives the protein CASSSTKQTSGMNTGELFF.

In its sample, this clone was seen a few times. The chain is built from TRBV7-2 and TRBJ1-2, with 8 bases fitting TRBD1. J gave up 6 bases and V 1 base, and 4 bases lay outside the gene matches. Germline CDR1 reads SGHTA; CDR2 reads FQGNSA. The CDR3 totals 14 residues. The CDR3 bases are TGTGCCAGCAGCTTAGGGCAGGGGGCTGATGGCTACACCTTC. Protein product: CASSLGQGADGYTF.